The clone carrying this TCR beta chain was seen a few times. Its target is not known. TCRdb re-derived calls from the reads in MiXCR, one entry per CDR3 protein. In the table there are 700,000 to 850,000 distinct CDR3 sequences, 30% to 35% of which are singletons. The sample comes from a study of T cell repertoires in cytomegalovirus infection. Trimming took off 4 bases at V and 9 bases at J, with 28 bases between the two ends. Per the germline V gene, CDR1 is SGHNT and CDR2 is YENEEA. This CDR3 is built from 18 residues. This sequence was found in a human donor in good health (CMV status not recorded). Some clones in this sample may be carry-over from other donors' samples. The sequences come from cultured CD8+ T cells from PBMCs, collected from culture after CMV antigen stimulation. The chain uses TRBV11-3 and TRBJ1-5; no clear D gene. The CDR3 nucleotides are TGTGCCAGCAGCTCCCTCCAGCCCCGGTGCAGTCCGGGGTGGCCCCAGCATTTT. It codes for CASSSLQPRCSPGWPQHF. Supplemented by reference TRBV11-3 and TRBJ1-5, the full variable domain reads EAGVVQSPRYKIIEKKQPVAFWCNPISGHNTLYWYLQNLGQGPELLIRYENEEAVDDSQLPKDRFSAERLKGVDSTLKIQPAELGDSAVYLCASSSLQPRCSPGWPQHFGDGTRLSIL.